These 29 T cell receptor beta chains share one sample of origin, sequenced in a study of molecular identifiers for immune sequencing clone quantification. TCRdb independently ran MiXCR on the PCR reads; one entry per CDR3 protein. The top ten hold under 0.95% of the sample, which has more than 300,000 distinct CDR3 sequences, roughly a fifth seen once. Source material: naive CD8+ T cells from blood, with Jurkat cell RNA spiked in. Subset specified: FACS-sorted CD8+CD4-CCR7+CD45RA+ naive T cells. The receptor source for this set is a human donor in good health. Some libraries in this study had Jurkat cell RNA spiked in.

This clonotype was seen only once. Possible read error: a much larger clone is one base away. The rearrangement uses TRBV30 and TRBJ2-2, with a possible D match to TRBD2 (5 bases). The CDR3 runs 12 residues. Looked up from germline, CDR1 is GTSNPN and CDR2 is SVGIG (reference sequence). This chain's CDR3 is CAWSDDTGELVF. The DNA of the CDR3 is TGTGCCTGGAGTGACGACACCGGGGAGCTGGTTTTT.

V gene TRBV5-6 combines with J gene TRBJ1-2, with D possibly being TRBD1 (5 bases). The length of the CDR3 is 15 residues. Trimming took 4 bases from V and 4 from J, leaving 17 bases between them. Germline V gives CDR1 SGHDT, CDR2 YYEEEE. The CDR3 coding sequence is TGTGCCAGCAGCCCACTAGGGGAACTCAGCTATGGCTACACCTTC. Translating gives CASSPLGELSYGYTF.

The J gene is TRBJ2-7, the V gene TRBV28; D remains ambiguous. CDR1 MDHEN and CDR2 SYDVKM come from the germline V gene. The CDR3 runs 15 residues. Trimming removed 3 bases at V and 6 bases at J, with 18 bases between. CDR3 in amino acids: CASSFRGDRLGEQYF. The CDR3 nucleotides read TGTGCCAGCAGTTTTCGTGGTGATCGCCTGGGCGAGCAGTACTTC.

This clonotype has at least ten counts. This rearrangement joins TRBV12-5 to TRBJ1-4, with a tentative D call TRBD1 (6 bases). CDR1 is LGHNT and CDR2 is FRNRAP in the germline V gene. V gave up 3 bases and J gave up 6 bases, with 14 bases separating them. The CDR3 is 15 residues long. The CDR3 loop reads CASGFLPGVDEKLFF. The CDR3 bases are TGTGCTAGTGGTTTCCTTCCAGGGGTGGATGAAAAACTGTTTTTT.

A remark on this clonotype: A clone one base away is much larger, so this may be a read error. This chain uses TRBV30 with TRBJ2-7; 12 positions match TRBD1. J lost 3 bases, V lost 2 bases, and 5 bases had no gene match. From germline, CDR1 is GTSNPN and CDR2 SVGIG (reference sequence). The CDR3 is made up of 15 amino acids. CDR3 in DNA: TGTGCCTGGAGTAGGGGACAGGGGGCCCTCTACGAGCAGTACTTC. It specifies CAWSRGQGALYEQYF.

In this sample, this clonotype turned up many times. This chain joins TRBV2 and TRBJ2-3; D perhaps matches TRBD2 (5 bases). Trimming took 6 bases from V and 4 from J, leaving 17 bases between them. CDR3 length: 15 residues. Germline CDR1 SNHLY, CDR2 FYNNEI. The CDR3 coding sequence is TGTGCCAGCAGCCGAGGGTCTGGTGCGGCAGATACGCAGTATTTT. Its protein product is CASSRGSGAADTQYF.

About this clonotype itself: This may arise from a read error, as a much more abundant clone is one base away. The CDR3 sequence: CASSKQGRETQYF. The CDR3 region has the DNA TGTGCCAGCAGCAAACAGGGCCGAGAGACCCAGTACTTC. The rearrangement uses TRBV11-2 and TRBJ2-5, with D perhaps TRBD1 (6 bases). Germline V CDR1 and CDR2: SGHAT, FQNNGV. Trimming pared 5 bases from V and 4 bases from J, leaving 11 bases between. This CDR3 region has 13 residues. Complete variable domain (other parts from reference TRBV11-2 and TRBJ2-5): EAGVAQSPRYKIIEKRQSVAFWCNPISGHATLYWYQQILGQGPKLLIQFQNNGVVDDSQLPKDRFSAERLKGVDSTLKIQPAKLEDSAVYLCASSKQGRETQYFGPGTRLLVL.

In its sample, this clonotype was seen many times. The J gene is TRBJ2-5, the V gene TRBV5-6, with D possibly being TRBD1 (5 bases). V was shortened by 0 bases and J by 4 bases, with 10 bases between the two germline ends. From germline, CDR1 is SGHDT and CDR2 YYEEEE. This CDR3 has 14 amino acids. The CDR3 spells CASSLAAGPETQYF. The CDR3 DNA follows: TGTGCCAGCAGCTTGGCGGCAGGGCCAGAGACCCAGTACTTC.

This clonotype showed up many times. This sequence joins TRBV9 and TRBJ2-2; D gene unclear. This CDR3 has 13 residues. Deletions cut 2 bases from V and 9 bases from J, with 11 bases between. CDR1 SGDLS and CDR2 YYNGEE come from the germline V gene. CDR3 nucleotide sequence: TGTGCCAGCAGCGTCGTACCCGATCGGGAGCTGTTTTTT. This translates into CASSVVPDRELFF.

The chain is built from TRBV21-1 and TRBJ1-1; the table gives TRBD1 as D, unverified against the DNA. TRBV21-1 is given as a pseudogene. The CDR3 covers 19 residues. The CDR3 region is CASSRGKGGNKLMNTEAFF. For the CDR3, the DNA is TGTGCCAGCAGCAGGGGGAAAGGGGGGAATAAACTCATGAACACTGAAGCTTTCTTT.

The rearrangement links TRBV9 to TRBJ2-2, with D tentatively TRBD2 (8 bases). The germline V gene has CDR1 SGDLS and CDR2 YYNGEE. The V end was cut by 0 bases, the J end by 3 bases, with 15 bases between. There are 17 residues in the CDR3. CDR3 bases: TGTGCCAGCAGCGTAGAGGGGGCGGGAGGATACACCGGGGAGCTGTTTTTT. It encodes CASSVEGAGGYTGELFF.

Many counts were recorded for this clonotype. This chain connects TRBV27 to TRBJ1-5; TRBD1 matches at 8 bases. V shed 6 bases, J shed 6 bases, and the junction held 7 bases outside the gene matches. CDR1 and CDR2 (germline): MNHEY, SMNVEV (reference sequence). The CDR3 runs to 14 residues. The CDR3: CASSPDRGAQPQHF. The CDR3 bases are TGTGCCAGCAGCCCAGACAGGGGTGCTCAGCCCCAGCATTTT.

This clonotype was observed a few times. J is TRBJ1-1 and V is TRBV3-1, with D unclear. Trimming cost V 2 bases and J 0 bases, with 10 bases left between them. The CDR3 is made up of 15 amino acids. Per germline, CDR1 LGHDT and CDR2 YNNKEL (reference sequence). CDR3 region: CASSQRTYLNTEAFF. The CDR3 coding sequence is TGTGCCAGCAGCCAAAGAACATACCTGAACACTGAAGCTTTCTTT.

This clonotype has more than one count but fewer than ten. The rearrangement uses TRBV12-3 or TRBV12-4 and TRBJ1-5; the D is unclear. V was clipped by 5 bases and J by 0 bases, with 8 bases between them. The CDR3 sequence is 14 residues long. CDR3 residues: CASSPPFSNQPQHF. CDR3 nucleotide sequence: TGTGCCAGCAGTCCTCCTTTTAGCAATCAGCCCCAGCATTTT.

The chain carries TRBV6-2 or TRBV6-3 and TRBJ2-7, with D perhaps TRBD1 (5 bases). The CDR3 extends over 14 amino acids. Per the germline V gene, CDR1 is MNHEY and CDR2 is SVGEGT. V gave up 2 bases and J gave up 5 bases, with 13 bases separating them. In nucleotides, the CDR3 is TGTGCCAGCAGTTACGAGGCAGGGAAGGACGAGCAGTACTTC. Its translation: CASSYEAGKDEQYF.

This clonotype was seen ten or more times. The V gene is TRBV5-4, the J gene TRBJ1-2; possibly TRBD1 for D (6 bases). This CDR3 has 15 residues. Germline loops: CDR1 SGHNT, CDR2 YYREEE (reference sequence). V was clipped by 1 base and J by 0 bases, with 10 bases between them. The CDR3: CASSLMGAANYGYTF. The CDR3 nucleotides read TGTGCCAGCAGCTTGATGGGGGCCGCTAACTATGGCTACACCTTC.

This clonotype was detected many times. V usage is TRBV9 and J usage is TRBJ2-5, with D maybe TRBD1 (6 bases). V lost 1 base to trimming and J lost 3 bases, with 7 bases between them. CDR3 size: 13 residues. Germline V CDR1 and CDR2: SGDLS, YYNGEE. The CDR3 here is CASSVSGEETQYF. The CDR3 DNA is TGTGCCAGCAGCGTATCAGGGGAAGAGACCCAGTACTTC.

In this sample, this clonotype turned up many times. The rearrangement links TRBV7-2 to TRBJ2-7, with D possibly being TRBD2 (6 bases). This CDR3 is built from 14 residues. Germline assignment: CDR1 SGHTA and CDR2 FQGNSA. Trimming removed 5 bases at V and 3 bases at J, with 14 bases between. CDR3 region: CASSGAGGVYEQYF. The CDR3 DNA is TGTGCCAGCAGCGGAGCTGGCGGGGTCTACGAGCAGTACTTC.

This clonotype was seen ten or more times. CDR3 region: CASSQGIGAPSTDTQYF. The CDR3 nucleotides read TGCGCCAGCAGCCAAGGCATCGGGGCCCCTAGCACAGATACGCAGTATTTT. The chain uses TRBV4-3 and TRBJ2-3; D possibly matches TRBD1 or TRBD2 (5 bases each). The V gene lost 1 base and the J gene lost 0 bases, with 14 bases spanning the gap. From germline, CDR1 is LGHNA and CDR2 YSLEER. The CDR3 sequence is 17 residues long.

Concerning this clonotype: Since a much larger clone is just one base distant, this may be a read error. The chain recombines TRBV19 with TRBJ1-5, with D uncertain. The CDR3 has 15 residues. V dropped 3 bases and J dropped 7 bases, with 16 bases sitting between them. Germline loops: CDR1 LNHDA, CDR2 SQIVND (reference sequence). In DNA form, the CDR3 reads TGTGCCAGTAGTATGGCGACGCGGGGAGGCCAGCCCCAGCATTTT. This gives the protein CASSMATRGGQPQHF.

The table lists this clonotype with many counts. This chain links TRBV25-1 with TRBJ1-2; D is perhaps TRBD1 (5 bases). V gave up 2 bases and J gave up 0 bases, with 10 bases separating them. The CDR3 loop spans 15 amino acids. Germline CDR1 reads MGHDK; CDR2 reads SYGVNS. As DNA, the CDR3 is TGTGCCAGCAGTGAACCGACAGCAGCTAACTATGGCTACACCTTC. It is translated as CASSEPTAANYGYTF.

In this sample, this clonotype turned up many times. The V call is TRBV29-1, the J call TRBJ1-1; 11 bases are shared with TRBD1. The V and J ends lost 7 bases and 4 bases, in that order; junction bases with no gene match: 5. Per germline, CDR1 SQVTM and CDR2 ANQGSEA. The CDR3 covers 13 residues. The CDR3 spells CSADRGLGTEAFF. The CDR3 region has the DNA TGCAGCGCGGACAGGGGGCTGGGCACTGAAGCTTTCTTT.

In the case of this clonotype: This sequence may be a read error, since a much larger clone differs from it by one base. CDR3 nucleotides: TGCGCCAGCAGCCAAGATGGGGTGAACACTGATGCTTTCTTT. Translation: CASSQDGVNTDAFF. The chain recombines TRBV4-3 with TRBJ1-1; D gene uncertain. CDR1 and CDR2 (germline): LGHNA, YSLEER. The CDR3 is 14 residues long.

Regarding this clonotype: A read error is possible here, since a much larger clone lies one base away. The J gene is TRBJ2-3, the V gene TRBV7-9; D ambiguous. This CDR3 comprises 16 residues. Trimming pared 1 base from V and 0 bases from J, leaving 11 bases between. CDR1 is SEHNR, CDR2 FQNEAQ, per germline (reference sequence). This chain's CDR3 is CASSLGNSSSTDTQYF. CDR3 sequence (DNA): TGTGCCAGCAGCTTAGGCAATAGTTCTAGCACAGATACGCAGTATTTT. Based on the CDR3 plus reference TRBV7-9 and TRBJ2-3, the full variable domain is DTGVSQNPRHKITKRGQNVTFRCDPISEHNRLYWYRQTLGQGPEFLTYFQNEAQLEKSRLLSDRFSAERPKGSFSTLEIQRTEQGDSAMYLCASSLGNSSSTDTQYFGPGTRLTVL.

This clonotype was counted at least ten times. The chain employs TRBV4-1 and TRBJ1-1; the match to TRBD1 covers 8 bases. Germline CDR1 and CDR2: MGHRA and YSYEKL. This CDR3 has 15 residues. Germline trimming cut 3 bases from V and 4 bases from J; bases unmatched to any gene: 7. CDR3 sequence: CASSHPTGALTEAFF. CDR3 sequence (DNA): TGCGCCAGCAGCCACCCGACAGGGGCCCTCACTGAAGCTTTCTTT.

At least ten counts were recorded for this clonotype. The chain is built from TRBV6-6 and TRBJ1-2; TRBD1 matches at 9 bases. The CDR3 is 14 amino acids. Germline loops: CDR1 MNHNY, CDR2 SVGAGI (reference sequence). The junction had 6 bases not matched to a gene; V was cut back by 2 bases and J by 8 bases. In nucleotides, the CDR3 is TGTGCCAGCAGTTACACGGACAGGGGCAACGGCTACACCTTC. Amino acid sequence: CASSYTDRGNGYTF.

At least ten counts were recorded for this clonotype. Here the CDR3 DNA reads TGTGCTAGTGGTTTGGCAGGGTTAGCTTTCTTT. Encoded protein: CASGLAGLAFF. V usage is TRBV12-5 and J usage is TRBJ1-1; tentative D call: TRBD1 (5 bases). The CDR3 is 11 amino acids. Germline CDR1 and CDR2: LGHNT and FRNRAP. Trimming stripped 1 base from V and 10 bases from J, with 7 bases between. The variable domain in full, completed from reference TRBV12-5 and TRBJ1-1, reads DARVTQTPRHKVTEMGQEVTMRCQPILGHNTVFWYRQTMMQGLELLAYFRNRAPLDDSGMPKDRFSAEMPDATLATLKIQPSEPRDSAVYFCASGLAGLAFFGQGTRLTVV.

This clonotype has only a few counts. CDR3 DNA sequence: TGTGCCAGCAGCCAACCCGGGGAGGGAGTTGGTCCCTACGAGCAGTACTTC. It is translated as CASSQPGEGVGPYEQYF. The chain carries TRBV3-1 and TRBJ2-7; TRBD2 agrees at 7 bases. The CDR3 contains 17 residues. With 2 bases clipped from V and 2 bases from J, the junction kept 12 bases outside the gene matches. Germline-derived CDR1 and CDR2 are LGHDT and YNNKEL (reference sequence).

This clonotype was recorded only once. Being one base from a much bigger clone, this may be a read error. This rearrangement joins TRBV4-3 to TRBJ2-3; no clear D. The germline CDR1 and CDR2 sequences are LGHNA and YSLEER. The CDR3 is 15 amino acids. CDR3 nucleotide sequence: TGCGCCAGCAGCCAATACTCCCAGAGCACAGATACGCGGTATTTT. Translated: CASSQYSQSTDTRYF.